This T cell receptor (beta chain) emerged from a study of T cell repertoires in cytomegalovirus infection. Background on the study: Newly reported HLA-C-restricted and thoroughly characterized HLA-B-restricted CMV epitopes were employed. Public TCR beta signatures indicated both CMV infection and matching HLA type. Study results and limitations: Clonotypes of TCR beta that were HLA-C-restricted and CMV-specific dominated the ex vivo response.

In TCRdb, the reads were re-called with MiXCR into one record per CDR3 protein. The repertoire consists of approximately 1,000,000 distinct CDR3 sequences, with 31% occurring once and the leading ten covering more than 13%. In regard to this clonotype: Its antigen remains unknown.

The specimen comprised cultured CD8+ T cells from PBMCs, sampled from culture after CMV antigen stimulation. The TCR comes from a human donor in good health (CMV status not recorded). Some clones in this sample may be carry-over from other donors' samples.

CDR3 amino acids: CASSYPSPTELNTGELFF. CDR3 DNA sequence: TGTGCCAGCAGTTACCCTTCCCCGACAGAGTTGAACACCGGGGAGCTGTTTTTT. This chain links TRBV6-5 with TRBJ2-2, with a tentative D call TRBD1 (5 bases). Germline values: CDR1 MNHEY, CDR2 SVGAGI. This CDR3 is built from 18 residues. The V end lost 2 bases, the J end lost 1 base, and 17 bases lay between the germline ends.